This record covers a single T cell receptor beta chain. What this receptor recognizes is not known. Per-nucleotide qualities are absent, and no much larger clonotype sits a single base away. The CDR3, cysteine through phenylalanine, is 14 amino acids long. The kept DNA is CDR3 alone, 42 bases in frame from the first base. The junction shows trimming of 6 bases on V and 6 bases on J, and the gene matches do not reach 7 bases of it. CDR1 MDHEN and CDR2 SYDVKM were looked up in the germline V gene. The sample originates from a study of blood T cell repertoires in COVID-19 (TCRdb year 2020). Context from the whole study: The collaborator samples originated in the United States, Italy and Spain and spanned the acute and convalescent phases of COVID-19. Where available, HLA class I and class II types were obtained from metadata supplied by the sample provider rather than from assay-based typing. Deeply sampled blood TCRbeta repertoires from subjects exposed to, actively infected with, or recovered from COVID-19 were included in the dataset. Nearly every sample came with metadata listing a de-identified subject ID, COVID-19 status, age in years and sex. A freely available public database, intended as a resource for researchers studying the immune response to SARS-CoV-2, is where the repertoires were released. The material from the prospective study consisted of cDNA or gDNA derived from T cells, B-cell-depleted T cells, or PBMCs. Samples were obtained from the ongoing ImmuneRACE study (first 160 participants) and from approximately 1,200 subjects provided by 6 global collaborators. Study-wide conclusions, independent of this receptor: The quantity of clinical and demographic metadata differed by source and by participant and was supplied without curation.

Collaborating institutions collected whole blood in K2EDTA tubes following their own protocols. For TCRbeta analysis, collaborators shipped samples in one of three forms: frozen whole blood, isolated PBMCs, or DNA extracted from either of those sample types. TCRbeta CDR3 regions were amplified from genomic DNA by means of the immunoSEQ Assay, a bias-controlled multiplex PCR. The study's processing was this. Within the assay, amplification of reference gene primers was used to estimate how many nucleated cells each sample contained. Sequence reads were collapsed and filtered to measure the absolute abundance of every unique TCRbeta CDR3 rearrangement. For each sample, productive Simpson clonality was calculated as the square root of Simpson's diversity index across productive rearrangements. TCRdb limited this immuneACCESS table to in-frame rearrangements with V and J called. A share of clones is missing; checked studies link under half to unresolved V genes, and the rest is unexplained. That table gives V, J and clone size, and the DNA gave D and trimming. This sample lists more than 200,000 clones; nearly 90% were detected once. The top ten constitute 3% to 3.5% of the sample.

The chain is assembled from TRBV28 and TRBJ1-5, with 8 junctional bases fitting TRBD1. What was sequenced was peripheral blood. This clonotype originated in a young man with active or convalescent COVID-19. The CDR3 region: CASRDLQGGQPQHF. The sequenced DNA is TGTGCCAGCAGGGATTTACAGGGGGGTCAGCCCCAGCATTTT.